The clone carrying this T cell receptor beta chain showed up many times. The antigen is unknown. This entry belongs to a study of T-cell reconstitution after alpha-beta-depleted transplantation in children. The study's findings and limits: Expanded graft clones numbering several hundred reportedly gave rise to alpha-beta T cells about two months after transplant.

Unique molecular identifiers featured in how the TCRbeta library was prepared. A single record per CDR3 protein comes from TCRdb applying MiXCR to the PCR reads. The table lists fewer than 550,000 distinct CDR3 sequences, over 9.5% of them singletons, with around 15% in the top ten. The V gene lost 6 bases and the J gene lost 0 bases, with 15 bases spanning the gap. The CDR3 spans 15 residues. This clonotype originated in a female patient aged 2 to 10 who had a stem cell transplant for aplastic anemia, so the T cells may come from the graft donor. This chain connects TRBV12-3 or TRBV12-4 to TRBJ2-7; possibly TRBD1 or TRBD2 for D (5 bases each). Here the sequenced sample was PBMCs, mostly from graft donor cells, taken 180 days after TCRalphabeta/CD19-depleted stem cell transplant. The DNA for the CDR3 is TGTGCCAGCAGCCCGGGACCCGAGAGCTCCTACGAGCAGTACGTC. This gives the protein CASSPGPESSYEQYV.